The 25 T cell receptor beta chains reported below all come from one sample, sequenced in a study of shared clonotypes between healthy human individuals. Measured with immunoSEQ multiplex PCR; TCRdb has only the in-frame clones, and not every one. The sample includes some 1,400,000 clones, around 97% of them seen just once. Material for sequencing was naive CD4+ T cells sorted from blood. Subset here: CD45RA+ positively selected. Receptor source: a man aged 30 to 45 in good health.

As DNA, the CDR3 is TGTGCCAGCAGCGTAGGTAGCGGGAGGGCCGCGGGGGAGCTGTTTTTT. Translating it yields CASSVGSGRAAGELFF. The rearrangement links TRBV9 to TRBJ2-2; 11 bases align to TRBD2. V was clipped by 0 bases and J by 8 bases; unmatched bases: 6. The CDR3 is 16 amino acids. Germline CDR1 is SGDLS and CDR2 is YYNGEE.

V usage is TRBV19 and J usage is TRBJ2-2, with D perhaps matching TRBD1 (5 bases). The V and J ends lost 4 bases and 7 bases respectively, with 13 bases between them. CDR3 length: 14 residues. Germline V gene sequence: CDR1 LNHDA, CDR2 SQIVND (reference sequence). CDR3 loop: CASSNKGERGELFF. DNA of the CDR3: TGTGCCAGTAGTAATAAAGGGGAACGCGGGGAGCTGTTTTTT.

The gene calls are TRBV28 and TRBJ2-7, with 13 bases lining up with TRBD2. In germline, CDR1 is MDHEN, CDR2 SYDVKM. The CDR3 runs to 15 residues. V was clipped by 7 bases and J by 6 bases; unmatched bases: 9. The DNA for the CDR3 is TGTGCCAGCACCCTAGGACTAGCGGGAGCCCCCGAGCAGTACTTC. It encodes CASTLGLAGAPEQYF.

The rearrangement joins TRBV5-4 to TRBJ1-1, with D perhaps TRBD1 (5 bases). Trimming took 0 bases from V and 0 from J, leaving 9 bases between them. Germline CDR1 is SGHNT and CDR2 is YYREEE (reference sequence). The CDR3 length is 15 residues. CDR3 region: CASSLDPGLNTEAFF. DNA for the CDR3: TGTGCCAGCAGCTTGGACCCAGGGCTGAACACTGAAGCTTTCTTT. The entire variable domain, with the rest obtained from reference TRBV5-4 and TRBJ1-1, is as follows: ETGVTQSPTHLIKTRGQQVTLRCSSQSGHNTVSWYQQALGQGPQFIFQYYREEENGRGNFPPRFSGLQFPNYSSELNVNALELDDSALYLCASSLDPGLNTEAFFGQGTRLTVV.

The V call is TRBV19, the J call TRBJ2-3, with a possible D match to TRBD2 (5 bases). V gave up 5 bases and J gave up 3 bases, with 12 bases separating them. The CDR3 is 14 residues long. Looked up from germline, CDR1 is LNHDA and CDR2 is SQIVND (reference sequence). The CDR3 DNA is TGTGCCAGTAGTTCGGGCCGGGGAACAGATACGCAGTATTTT. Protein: CASSSGRGTDTQYF.

CDR3: CASSELLDTQYF. The CDR3 DNA is TGTGCCAGCAGTGAATTGCTAGATACGCAGTATTTT. The rearrangement joins TRBV6-1 to TRBJ2-3; D gene ambiguous. The CDR3 runs to 12 residues. The V end was cut by 2 bases, the J end by 5 bases, with 5 bases between. Per germline, CDR1 MNHNS and CDR2 SASEGT.

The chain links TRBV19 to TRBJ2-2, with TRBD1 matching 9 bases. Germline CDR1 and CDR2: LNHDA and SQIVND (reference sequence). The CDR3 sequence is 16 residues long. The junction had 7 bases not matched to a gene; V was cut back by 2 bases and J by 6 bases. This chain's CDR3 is CASSIHRGRRSGELFF. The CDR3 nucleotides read TGTGCCAGTAGTATACACAGGGGGCGCAGGTCCGGGGAGCTGTTTTTT.

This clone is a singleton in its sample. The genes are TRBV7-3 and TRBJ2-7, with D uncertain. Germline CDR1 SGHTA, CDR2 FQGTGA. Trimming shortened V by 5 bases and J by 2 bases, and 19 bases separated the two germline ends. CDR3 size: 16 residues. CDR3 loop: CASSPRGPAHPYEQYF. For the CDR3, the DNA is TGTGCCAGCAGCCCCCGAGGACCCGCTCATCCCTACGAGCAGTACTTC.

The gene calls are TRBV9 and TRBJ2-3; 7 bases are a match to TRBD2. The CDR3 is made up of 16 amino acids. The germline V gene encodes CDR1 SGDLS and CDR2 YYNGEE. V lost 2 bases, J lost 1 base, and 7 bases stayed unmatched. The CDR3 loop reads CASSVFGRPGTDTQYF. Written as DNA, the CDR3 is TGTGCCAGCAGCGTTTTCGGGAGGCCGGGCACAGATACGCAGTATTTT.

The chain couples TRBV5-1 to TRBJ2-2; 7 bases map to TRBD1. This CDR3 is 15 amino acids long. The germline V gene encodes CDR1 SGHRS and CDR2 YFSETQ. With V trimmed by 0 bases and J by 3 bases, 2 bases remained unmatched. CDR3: CASSLGGGDTGELFF. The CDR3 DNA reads TGCGCCAGCAGCTTGGGAGGGGGCGACACCGGGGAGCTGTTTTTT.

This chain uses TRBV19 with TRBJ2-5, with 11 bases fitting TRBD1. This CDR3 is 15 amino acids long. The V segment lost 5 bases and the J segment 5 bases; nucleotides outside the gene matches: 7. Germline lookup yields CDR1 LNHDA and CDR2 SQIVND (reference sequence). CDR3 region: CASSGGQGAGETQYF. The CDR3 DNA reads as TGTGCCAGTAGTGGAGGACAGGGGGCAGGTGAGACCCAGTACTTC.

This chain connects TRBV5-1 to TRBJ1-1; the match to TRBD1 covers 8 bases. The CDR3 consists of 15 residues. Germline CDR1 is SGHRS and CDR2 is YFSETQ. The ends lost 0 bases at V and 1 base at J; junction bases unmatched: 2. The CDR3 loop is CASSLGDRPNTEAFF. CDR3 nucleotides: TGCGCCAGCAGCTTGGGGGACAGGCCGAACACTGAAGCTTTCTTT.

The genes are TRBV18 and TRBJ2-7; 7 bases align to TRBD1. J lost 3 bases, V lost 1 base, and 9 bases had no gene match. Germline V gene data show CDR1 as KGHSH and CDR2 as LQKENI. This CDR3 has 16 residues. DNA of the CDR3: TGTGCCAGCTCACCACTGTTTCGACAGGGTCTCTACGAGCAGTACTTC. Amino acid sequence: CASSPLFRQGLYEQYF.

In nucleotides, the CDR3 is TGTGCCAGCAGTTACCGGGGACCACGTAGAGATACGCAGTATTTT. Its protein is CASSYRGPRRDTQYF. The chain recombines TRBV27 with TRBJ2-3, with D possibly called TRBD1 or TRBD2 (5 bases each). From germline, CDR1 is MNHEY and CDR2 SMNVEV (reference sequence). This CDR3 spans 15 amino acids. Trimming pared 4 bases from V and 5 bases from J, leaving 16 bases between.

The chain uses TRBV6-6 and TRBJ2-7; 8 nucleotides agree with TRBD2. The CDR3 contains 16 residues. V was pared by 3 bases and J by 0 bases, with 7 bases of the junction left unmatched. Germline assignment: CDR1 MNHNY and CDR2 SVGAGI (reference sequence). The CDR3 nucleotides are TGTGCCAGCAGTTATTTAGCGGGACTAGTCTCCTACGAGCAGTACTTC. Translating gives CASSYLAGLVSYEQYF.

The CDR3 spells CASLRTTGLAGGELFF. As DNA, the CDR3 is TGTGCCTCCCTAAGAACAACGGGACTAGCGGGCGGGGAGCTGTTTTTT. The chain employs TRBV11-3 and TRBJ2-2; TRBD2 matches 12 bases. Per the germline V gene, CDR1 is SGHNT and CDR2 is YENEEA. The CDR3 sequence is 16 residues long. V was clipped by 11 bases and J by 7 bases; unmatched bases: 14.

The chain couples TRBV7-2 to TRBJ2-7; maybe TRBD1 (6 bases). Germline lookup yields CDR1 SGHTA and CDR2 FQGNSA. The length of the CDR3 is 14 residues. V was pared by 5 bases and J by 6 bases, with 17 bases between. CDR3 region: CASSLPRTATEQYF. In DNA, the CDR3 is TGTGCCAGCAGCCTTCCCAGGACAGCAACCGAGCAGTACTTC.

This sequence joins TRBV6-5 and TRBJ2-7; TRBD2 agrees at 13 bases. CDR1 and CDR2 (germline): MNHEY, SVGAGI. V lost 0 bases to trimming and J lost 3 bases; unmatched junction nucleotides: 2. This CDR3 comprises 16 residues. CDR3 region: CASSYSGLAGNYEQYF. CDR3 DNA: TGTGCCAGCAGTTACTCGGGACTAGCGGGGAACTACGAGCAGTACTTC.

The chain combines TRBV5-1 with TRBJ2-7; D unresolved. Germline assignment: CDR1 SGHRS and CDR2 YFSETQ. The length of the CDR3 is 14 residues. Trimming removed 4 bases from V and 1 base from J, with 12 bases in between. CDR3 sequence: CASSATTGSYEQYF. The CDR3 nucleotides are TGCGCCAGCAGCGCGACGACGGGTTCCTACGAGCAGTACTTC. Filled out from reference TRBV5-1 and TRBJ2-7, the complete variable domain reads KAGVTQTPRYLIKTRGQQVTLSCSPISGHRSVSWYQQTPGQGLQFLFEYFSETQRNKGNFPGRFSGRQFSNSRSEMNVSTLELGDSALYLCASSATTGSYEQYFGPGTRLTVT.

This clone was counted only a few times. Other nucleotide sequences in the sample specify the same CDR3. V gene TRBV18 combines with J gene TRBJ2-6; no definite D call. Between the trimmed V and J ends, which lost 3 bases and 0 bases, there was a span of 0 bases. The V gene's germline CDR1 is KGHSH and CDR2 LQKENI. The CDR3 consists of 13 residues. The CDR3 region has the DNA TGTGCCAGCTCACCCTCTGGGGCCAACGTCCTGACTTTC. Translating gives CASSPSGANVLTF.

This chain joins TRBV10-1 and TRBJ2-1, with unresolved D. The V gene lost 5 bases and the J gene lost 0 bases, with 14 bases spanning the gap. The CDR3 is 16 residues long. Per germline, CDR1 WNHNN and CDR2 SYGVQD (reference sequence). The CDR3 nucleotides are TGCGCCAGCAGTTGGGCTTCTGAGACCTCCTACAATGAGCAGTTCTTC. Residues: CASSWASETSYNEQFF.

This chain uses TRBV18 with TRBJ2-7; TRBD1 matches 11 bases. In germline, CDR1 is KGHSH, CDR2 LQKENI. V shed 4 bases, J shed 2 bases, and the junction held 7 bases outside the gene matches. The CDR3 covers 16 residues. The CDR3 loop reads CASSLVQGQGAYEQYF. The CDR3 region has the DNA TGTGCCAGCTCACTCGTCCAGGGACAGGGGGCCTACGAGCAGTACTTC.

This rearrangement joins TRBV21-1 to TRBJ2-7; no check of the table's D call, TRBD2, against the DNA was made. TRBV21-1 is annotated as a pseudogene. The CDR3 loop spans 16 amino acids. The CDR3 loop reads CASSKGVGGDTYEQYF. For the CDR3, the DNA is TGTGCCAGCAGCAAAGGAGTGGGAGGAGATACCTACGAGCAGTACTTC.

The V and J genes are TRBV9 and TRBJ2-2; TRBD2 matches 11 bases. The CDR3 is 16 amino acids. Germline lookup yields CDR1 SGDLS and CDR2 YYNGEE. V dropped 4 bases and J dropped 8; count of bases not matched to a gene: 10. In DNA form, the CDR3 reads TGTGCCAGCAGCTCTAAAGTACTAGCGGGAGTGGGGGAGCTGTTTTTT. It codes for CASSSKVLAGVGELFF.

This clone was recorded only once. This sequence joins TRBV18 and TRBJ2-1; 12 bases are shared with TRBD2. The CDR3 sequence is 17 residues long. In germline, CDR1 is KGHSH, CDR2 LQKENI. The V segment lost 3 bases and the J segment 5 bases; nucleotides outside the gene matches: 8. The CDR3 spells CASSPLPGLAGDNEQFF. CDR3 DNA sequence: TGTGCCAGCTCACCCTTGCCGGGACTAGCGGGTGACAATGAGCAGTTCTTC.